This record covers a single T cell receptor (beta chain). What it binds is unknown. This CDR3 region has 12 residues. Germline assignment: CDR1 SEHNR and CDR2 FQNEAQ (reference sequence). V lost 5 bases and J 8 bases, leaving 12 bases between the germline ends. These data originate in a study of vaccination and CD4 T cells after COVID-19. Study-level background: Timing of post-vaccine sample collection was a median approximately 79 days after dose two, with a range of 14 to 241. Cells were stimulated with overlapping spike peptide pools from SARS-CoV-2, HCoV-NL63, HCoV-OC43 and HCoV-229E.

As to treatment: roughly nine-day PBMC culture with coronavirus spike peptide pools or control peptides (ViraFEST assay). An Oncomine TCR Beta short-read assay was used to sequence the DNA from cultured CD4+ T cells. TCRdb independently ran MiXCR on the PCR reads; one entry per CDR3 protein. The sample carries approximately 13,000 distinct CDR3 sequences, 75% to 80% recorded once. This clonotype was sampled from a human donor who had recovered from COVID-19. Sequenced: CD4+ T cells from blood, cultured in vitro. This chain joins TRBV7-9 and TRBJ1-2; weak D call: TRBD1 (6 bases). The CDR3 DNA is TGTGCCAGCAGCCAAAGACAGGAAGGCTACACCTTC. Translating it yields CASSQRQEGYTF. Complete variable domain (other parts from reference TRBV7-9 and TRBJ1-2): DTGVSQNPRHKITKRGQNVTFRCDPISEHNRLYWYRQTLGQGPEFLTYFQNEAQLEKSRLLSDRFSAERPKGSFSTLEIQRTEQGDSAMYLCASSQRQEGYTFGSGTRLTVV.